This T cell receptor (beta chain) was sequenced during a study of cytotoxic CD8 clonotypes in ibrutinib-treated CLL. Overall study: Partial responses numbered around 24 and complete responses 2; after a median around 70 months, about 15 stayed remitted and 12 progressed.

Sequencing was performed with immunoSEQ multiplex PCR; in TCRdb, only in-frame clones are kept and a portion is missing. The table records about 120,000 clones, approximately 58% of them present only once. Points from the study as a whole: Public clonotypes were uncommon and contracted or stayed stable on treatment.

To note about this clone: Its antigen is unidentified.

Germline loops: CDR1 LGHNT, CDR2 FRNRAP. Trimming pared 9 bases from V and 1 base from J, leaving 15 bases between. This CDR3 region has 15 residues. This material consisted of PBMCs, taken after 24 months of ibrutinib treatment. This chain connects TRBV12-5 to TRBJ2-2, with TRBD1 as a possible D gene (5 bases). The TCR originated in a human donor with chronic lymphocytic leukemia. CDR3 sequence: CASASDKLNTGELFF. CDR3 coding DNA: TGTGCTAGCGCCTCGGACAAATTGAACACCGGGGAGCTGTTTTTT.